These T cell receptor beta chains were read from a single sample in a study of cytomegalovirus exposure and HLA in healthy donors. Sequencing was performed with immunoSEQ multiplex PCR; in TCRdb, only in-frame clones are kept and a portion is missing. The sample carries around 170,000 clones, around four fifths recorded once. Sample: PBMCs. The receptors stem from a young woman in good health and CMV-seronegative. The CDR3 runs from the conserved cysteine through the conserved F or W. The D gene is left open where the match is weak. Not all rows give a size; the values are once, few, many and, for expanded clones, a class.

V gene	J gene	D gene	clone size	CDR3 protein	CDR3 DNA
TRBV10-1	TRBJ2-2	-	-	CASSVTATGELFF	TGCGCCAGCAGTGTGACAGCTACCGGGGAGCTGTTTTTT
TRBV18	TRBJ2-6	-	-	CASSPIGQDGGSGANVLTF	TGTGCCAGCTCACCTATAGGACAAGATGGAGGGTCTGGGGCCAACGTCCTGACTTTC
TRBV7-9	TRBJ1-5	TRBD1	-	CSSSTGQGELFQPQHF	TGTTCCAGCAGCACTGGACAGGGGGAACTGTTTCAGCCCCAGCATTTT
TRBV29-1	TRBJ2-1	-	-	CSVEGLREQFF	TGCAGCGTTGAGGGGCTAAGGGAGCAGTTCTTC
TRBV10-2	TRBJ2-2	-	-	CASSEMGPQLGELFF	TGCGCCAGCAGTGAGATGGGCCCCCAACTCGGGGAGCTGTTTTTT
TRBV20-1	TRBJ1-2	-	once	CSADGYYGYTF	TGCAGCGCCGACGGGTACTATGGCTACACCTTC
TRBV27	TRBJ2-7	-	few	CASSLWGGLGYEQYF	TGTGCCAGCAGTTTATGGGGGGGGCTCGGATACGAGCAGTACTTC
TRBV2	TRBJ1-4	-	-	CASSESLLREVF	TGTGCCAGCAGCGAGTCCCTGCTCCGGGAAGTTTTT
TRBV6-5	TRBJ1-2	-	few	CASSYEGGNYGYTF	TGTGCCAGCAGTTACGAGGGTGGGAACTATGGCTACACCTTC
TRBV27	TRBJ2-3	TRBD2	-	CASSSGLAGVDTQYF	TGTGCCAGCAGTTCCGGACTAGCGGGGGTAGATACGCAGTATTTT
TRBV2	TRBJ1-2	TRBD1	-	CATGQAANYGYTF	TGTGCCACCGGACAGGCAGCTAACTATGGCTACACCTTC
TRBV28	TRBJ1-1	TRBD1	-	CASSSRPQGDTEAFF	TGTGCCAGCAGTTCCCGGCCGCAGGGGGACACTGAAGCTTTCTTT
TRBV2	TRBJ2-7	-	-	CASSEAYGGAYEQYF	TGTGCCAGCAGTGAAGCCTACGGAGGAGCCTACGAGCAGTACTTC
TRBV6-5	TRBJ1-1	-	-	CASSHRVMNTEAFF	TGTGCCAGCAGTCACAGGGTGATGAACACTGAAGCTTTCTTT
TRBV27	TRBJ1-2	-	-	CASSLSGEGLYGYTF	TGTGCCAGCAGTTTATCAGGGGAAGGTCTCTATGGCTACACCTTC
TRBV6-1	TRBJ1-1	TRBD1	-	CASSQHPTGGTEAFF	TGTGCCAGCAGTCAACACCCGACAGGGGGAACTGAAGCTTTCTTT
TRBV2	TRBJ2-7	TRBD2	-	CASRSGTTYEQYF	TGTGCCAGCAGATCCGGGACTACCTACGAGCAGTACTTC
TRBV27	TRBJ2-7	TRBD2	-	CASSRGFGTINEQYF	TGTGCCAGCAGCAGAGGTTTCGGGACTATCAACGAGCAGTACTTC
TRBV6-1	TRBJ1-4	TRBD1	-	CASNYPGQSNEKLFF	TGTGCCAGCAACTATCCGGGACAGTCAAATGAAAAACTGTTTTTT
TRBV29-1	TRBJ2-7	TRBD1	-	CSVEGEQGAFYEQYF	TGCAGCGTTGAGGGCGAACAGGGGGCGTTCTACGAGCAGTACTTC
TRBV19	TRBJ1-1	-	-	CASSISAGGGGTEAFF	TGTGCCAGTAGTATCTCAGCTGGGGGAGGGGGGACTGAAGCTTTCTTT
TRBV7-9	TRBJ1-6	-	-	CASSHSRGDSPLHF	TGTGCCAGCAGCCATAGTAGGGGTGATTCACCCCTCCACTTT
TRBV5-4	TRBJ1-2	TRBD1	-	CASSPGQGNYGYTF	TGTGCCAGCAGCCCGGGACAGGGAAACTATGGCTACACCTTC
TRBV6-6	TRBJ2-2	TRBD2	few	CASSSTSGGHTGELFF	TGTGCCAGCAGTTCAACTAGCGGGGGCCACACCGGGGAGCTGTTTTTT
TRBV7-2	TRBJ2-7	TRBD1	once	CASSPAPRQGQVEQYF	TGTGCCAGCAGCCCCGCTCCTAGACAGGGCCAAGTCGAGCAGTACTTC
TRBV19	TRBJ2-1	-	once	CASSIRASEYNEQFF	TGTGCCAGTAGTATTAGGGCTAGCGAGTACAATGAGCAGTTCTTC
TRBV19	TRBJ2-1	TRBD2	-	CASSIQPATSGSYNEQFF	TGTGCCAGTAGTATCCAACCCGCAACTAGCGGCTCCTACAATGAGCAGTTCTTC
TRBV9	TRBJ1-4	-	-	CASSVAGGTNEKLFF	TGTGCCAGCAGCGTAGCGGGGGGCACTAATGAAAAACTGTTTTTT
TRBV6-5	TRBJ2-3	TRBD1	-	CASSYVGQARTDTQYF	TGTGCCAGCAGTTACGTGGGACAGGCCCGCACAGATACGCAGTATTTT
TRBV2	TRBJ2-1	TRBD1	-	CASSEFWDRHEQFF	TGTGCCAGCAGTGAATTTTGGGACAGACATGAGCAGTTCTTC
TRBV5-4	TRBJ2-2	-	-	CASSWNRVGSTGELFF	TGTGCCAGCAGCTGGAACAGGGTTGGGAGCACCGGGGAGCTGTTTTTT
TRBV28	TRBJ2-7	-	-	CAIGRGSYEQYF	TGTGCCATAGGTAGGGGCTCCTACGAGCAGTACTTC
TRBV9	TRBJ1-6	-	-	CASSHHPGSSYNSPLHF	TGTGCCAGCAGCCACCATCCGGGGAGCTCCTATAATTCACCCCTCCACTTT
TRBV4-2	TRBJ2-1	TRBD2	-	CASSDLTSGRGNEQFF	TGTGCCAGCAGCGACTTAACTAGCGGGAGAGGTAATGAGCAGTTCTTC
TRBV2	TRBJ1-5	-	-	CASSVGQGFGNQPQHF	TGTGCCAGCAGTGTCGGGCAGGGTTTCGGCAATCAGCCCCAGCATTTT
TRBV9	TRBJ2-2	TRBD2	-	CASSPAGGNTGELFF	TGTGCCAGCAGCCCAGCGGGAGGCAACACCGGGGAGCTGTTTTTT
TRBV6-1	TRBJ2-2	-	-	CASSEGGINTGELFF	TGTGCCAGCAGTGAAGGAGGAATTAACACCGGGGAGCTGTTTTTT
TRBV19	TRBJ1-1	-	-	CASSMPGNTEAFF	TGTGCCAGTAGTATGCCCGGGAACACTGAAGCTTTCTTT
TRBV14	TRBJ1-2	-	-	CASSRSITNYGYTF	TGTGCCAGCAGCCGGAGCATAACTAACTATGGCTACACCTTC
TRBV5-1	TRBJ1-4	-	-	CASSLLGGGEKLFF	TGCGCCAGCAGCTTGTTGGGAGGGGGGGAAAAACTGTTTTTT
TRBV7-9	TRBJ1-1	-	-	CASSLNGLEAFF	TGTGCCAGCAGCTTAAATGGACTGGAAGCTTTCTTT
TRBV18	TRBJ2-7	TRBD2	-	CASSPREGSDEQYF	TGTGCCAGCTCACCCCGGGAGGGGAGCGACGAGCAGTACTTC
TRBV10-3	TRBJ2-7	TRBD1	-	CAISGGQGEYEQYF	TGTGCCATCAGTGGCGGACAGGGGGAATACGAGCAGTACTTC